The 21 T cell receptor beta chains reported below all come from one sample, sequenced in a study of blood T cell repertoires in COVID-19. Profiled with immunoSEQ multiplex PCR; TCRdb holds only in-frame clones, not every one. The sample records approximately 190,000 clones, under 90% being singletons. Sequenced sample: peripheral blood. The source is a man aged 25 to 40 with active or convalescent COVID-19.

In this sample, this clone turned up once. This chain uses TRBV2 with TRBJ1-4; D ambiguous. The ends were cut back, 2 bases at V and 2 bases at J, with 6 bases in the middle. The length of the CDR3 is 14 residues. Germline V gives CDR1 SNHLY, CDR2 FYNNEI. Here the CDR3 reads CASSELVTNEKLFF. The CDR3 nucleotides read TGTGCCAGCAGTGAATTAGTCACTAATGAAAAACTGTTTTTT.

V is TRBV5-1 and J is TRBJ1-3; D possibly corresponds to TRBD1 (5 bases). The V gene lost 0 bases and the J gene lost 3 bases, with 13 bases spanning the gap. Germline CDR1 reads SGHRS; CDR2 reads YFSETQ. The CDR3 is made up of 16 amino acids. The CDR3 here is CASSLDGGRNGNTIYF. As DNA, the CDR3 is TGCGCCAGCAGCTTGGACGGGGGACGGAATGGAAACACCATATATTTT.

This clone has only one observation. The chain's CDR3 is CASSYSPLYQPQHF. CDR3 DNA: TGTGCCAGCAGTTACTCTCCCCTTTATCAGCCCCAGCATTTT. This chain connects TRBV6-5 to TRBJ1-5; D unresolved. From germline, CDR1 is MNHEY and CDR2 SVGAGI. The CDR3 loop spans 14 amino acids. V gave up 0 bases and J gave up 5 bases, with 8 bases separating them.

This clone was counted only a few times. This chain joins TRBV7-9 and TRBJ2-7, with TRBD1 as a possible D gene (5 bases). Germline assignment: CDR1 SEHNR and CDR2 FQNEAQ (reference sequence). This CDR3 contains 13 residues. The V end lost 4 bases, the J end lost 2 bases, and 9 bases lay between the germline ends. For the CDR3, the DNA is TGTGCCAGCAGCTCCGGCAGGGCCTACGAGCAGTACTTC. It specifies CASSSGRAYEQYF.

This clone has just one count. The gene calls are TRBV24-1 and TRBJ1-1, with TRBD1 matching over 7 bases. This CDR3 contains 14 residues. Germline-derived CDR1 and CDR2 are KGHDR and SFDVKD. V was clipped by 6 bases and J by 4 bases; unmatched bases: 7. The CDR3 here is CATSRTGAGTEAFF. The CDR3 nucleotides read TGTGCCACCAGTCGCACAGGGGCTGGCACTGAAGCTTTCTTT.

The rearrangement uses TRBV3-1 (or the pseudogene TRBV3-2) and TRBJ1-2, with D tentatively TRBD1 (6 bases). The CDR3 length is 14 residues. Per the germline V gene, CDR1 is LGHDT and CDR2 is YNNKEL (reference sequence). With 4 bases removed from V and 4 bases from J, the gap between germline ends came to 13 bases. CDR3 region: CASSRRDTIYGYTF. The CDR3 DNA sequence: TGTGCCAGCAGCCGCCGGGACACAATCTATGGCTACACCTTC.

V usage is TRBV30 and J usage is TRBJ1-2, with 10 bases fitting TRBD1. V lost 0 bases and J lost 2; bases outside the gene matches: 9. CDR1 and CDR2 (germline): GTSNPN, SVGIG (reference sequence). CDR3 length: 17 amino acids. The CDR3 DNA sequence: TGTGCCTGGAGTGTAGGGGGGGACAGGGGAATCAACTATGGCTACACCTTC. Its translation is CAWSVGGDRGINYGYTF.

This clone was seen once. This sequence joins TRBV28 and TRBJ1-3, with 8 bases matching TRBD1. Germline assignment: CDR1 MDHEN and CDR2 SYDVKM. The CDR3 extends over 15 amino acids. Trimming at V came to 6 bases and at J to 2 bases, leaving 6 bases not matched to a gene. The CDR3 reads CASSLTGAAGNTIYF. In nucleotides, the CDR3 is TGTGCCAGCAGCCTGACAGGGGCGGCTGGAAACACCATATATTTT.

CDR3 coding DNA: TGTGCCAGTAGTATAGATTACAGGGGATTACTAACCAAAAACATTCAGTACTTC. It translates to CASSIDYRGLLTKNIQYF. The rearrangement uses TRBV19 and TRBJ2-4, with 7 bases that match TRBD1. Losses at the gene ends were 0 bases for V and 2 bases for J; bases not matched to a gene: 10. CDR1 is LNHDA, CDR2 SQIVND, per germline (reference sequence). This CDR3 is 18 amino acids long.

V gene TRBV30 combines with J gene TRBJ1-1; D is unclear. The CDR3 totals 16 residues. The V end lost 1 base, the J end lost 1 base, and 16 bases lay between the germline ends. Germline V gene data show CDR1 as GTSNPN and CDR2 as SVGIG (reference sequence). DNA for the CDR3: TGTGCCTGGAGTGAAGGTCTAGACGGGGAGAACACTGAAGCTTTCTTT. It yields the protein CAWSEGLDGENTEAFF.

The chain carries TRBV28 and TRBJ2-7; D might be TRBD1 (8 bases). From germline, CDR1 is MDHEN and CDR2 SYDVKM. Trimming stripped 4 bases from V and 2 bases from J, with 15 bases between. The CDR3 covers 15 residues. The CDR3 sequence: CASSSTGGATYEQYF. CDR3 bases: TGTGCCAGCAGTTCTACAGGGGGGGCAACCTACGAGCAGTACTTC.

The genes are TRBV7-3 and TRBJ2-2; the match to TRBD2 covers 13 bases. From germline, CDR1 is SGHTA and CDR2 FQGTGA. The V and J ends lost 5 bases and 9 bases, in that order; junction bases with no gene match: 12. The CDR3 totals 17 residues. The CDR3 DNA reads as TGTGCCAGCAGCCCAACTAGCGGGGGGGTCCTCCACCGGGAGCTGTTTTTT. It yields the protein CASSPTSGGVLHRELFF.

The chain uses TRBV15 and TRBJ2-3; 7 bases agree with TRBD1. V shed 2 bases, J shed 2 bases, and the junction held 7 bases outside the gene matches. There are 16 residues in the CDR3. Looked up from germline, CDR1 is LNHNV and CDR2 is YYDKDF (reference sequence). This CDR3 reads CATSRQTGDATDTQYF. CDR3 sequence (DNA): TGTGCCACCAGCAGACAAACAGGGGACGCCACAGATACGCAGTATTTT.

This chain joins TRBV25-1 and TRBJ2-6, with 8 positions matching TRBD2. CDR1 is MGHDK, CDR2 SYGVNS, per germline. The junction had 7 bases not matched to a gene; V was cut back by 4 bases and J by 2 bases. The CDR3 contains 17 residues. The CDR3 sequence: CASSGAGEGAGANVLTF. The CDR3, as DNA: TGTGCCAGCAGTGGAGCGGGGGAAGGGGCTGGGGCCAACGTCCTGACTTTC.

This chain links TRBV18 with TRBJ1-1; 10 bases match TRBD1. V lost 6 bases, J lost 1 base, and 2 bases stayed unmatched. The CDR3 length is 14 residues. From germline, CDR1 is KGHSH and CDR2 LQKENI. The CDR3 is CASSGDRGNTEAFF. For the CDR3, the DNA is TGTGCCAGCTCGGGGGACAGGGGGAACACTGAAGCTTTCTTT.

This clone has a single count. V and J are TRBV7-3 and TRBJ2-3; D not resolved. Between the trimmed V and J ends, which lost 5 bases and 2 bases, there was a span of 8 bases. From germline, CDR1 is SGHTA and CDR2 FQGTGA. There are 13 residues in the CDR3. The CDR3 reads CASSEDSTDTQYF. In nucleotides, the CDR3 is TGTGCCAGCAGCGAAGACTCCACAGATACGCAGTATTTT.

This sequence joins TRBV28 and TRBJ1-5; no clear D. Trimming left V 0 bases short and J 4 bases short, with 10 bases between. Germline values: CDR1 MDHEN, CDR2 SYDVKM. The CDR3 loop spans 15 amino acids. CDR3 DNA sequence: TGTGCCAGCAGTTTATGGGCAGACGGGAATCAGCCCCAGCATTTT. This sequence encodes CASSLWADGNQPQHF. The complete variable domain, with remaining parts taken from reference TRBV28 and TRBJ1-5, reads DVKVTQSSRYLVKRTGEKVFLECVQDMDHENMFWYRQDPGLGLRLIYFSYDVKMKEKGDIPEGYSVSREKKERFSLILESASTNQTSMYLCASSLWADGNQPQHFGDGTRLSIL.

The rearrangement links TRBV28 to TRBJ1-6; D possibly corresponds to TRBD1 (5 bases). Germline V gene data show CDR1 as MDHEN and CDR2 as SYDVKM. This CDR3 comprises 14 residues. Trimming took 3 bases from V and 8 from J, leaving 11 bases between them. The CDR3 nucleotides read TGTGCCAGCAGTTTTTACGGGGGGGATTCACCCCTCCACTTT. It translates to CASSFYGGDSPLHF.

The chain links TRBV19 to TRBJ1-5; 10 positions match TRBD1. There are 16 residues in the CDR3. V shed 5 bases and J 3 bases; nucleotides not matched to a gene: 7. CDR1 is LNHDA, CDR2 SQIVND, per germline (reference sequence). The CDR3 here is CASSPGTGVSNQPQHF. In DNA, the CDR3 is TGTGCCAGTAGTCCCGGGACAGGGGTCTCCAATCAGCCCCAGCATTTT.

In its sample, this clone was seen many times. The CDR3: CASSIQGAYTEAFF. CDR3 nucleotides: TGTGCCAGTAGTATACAGGGGGCATACACTGAAGCTTTCTTT. J is TRBJ1-1 and V is TRBV19; TRBD1 matches at 8 bases. Trimming took 2 bases from V and 3 from J; bases not matched to a gene: 2. The V gene's germline CDR1 is LNHDA and CDR2 SQIVND (reference sequence). This CDR3 spans 14 amino acids.

The V and J genes are TRBV4-1 and TRBJ1-5; 7 bases agree with TRBD1. This CDR3 comprises 15 residues. Trimming took 0 bases from V and 4 from J; bases not matched to a gene: 3. From germline, CDR1 is MGHRA and CDR2 YSYEKL. The DNA for the CDR3 is TGCGCCAGCAGCCAAGATCGACAGGGAAATCAGCCCCAGCATTTT. Its protein is CASSQDRQGNQPQHF.